The 10 T cell receptor beta chains below were found in one sample sequenced in a study of regulatory T cells in long-lasting Graves disease. CDR3 regions were amplified by Arm-PCR using iRepertoire HTBI primers to build TCR beta libraries. TCRdb itself ran the multiplex PCR reads through MiXCR, one entry per CDR3 protein. Of a few hundred thousand distinct CDR3 sequences listed, around 16% are singletons. As for time point: newly diagnosed GD, antithyroid drugs for less than 3 months. TCR sequences were obtained from RNA taken from PBMCs. Another study also made use of these data, one on T cells in Graves' hyperthyroidism and ophthalmopathy.

This specimen consisted of peripheral blood mononuclear cells (PBMCs), obtained at new diagnosis, from a patient treated with antithyroid drugs. The receptor source for this set is a woman between 35 and 50 years old with Graves disease.

In its sample, this clonotype was seen a few times. The chain carries TRBV5-1 and TRBJ1-4, with 8 bases identical to TRBD1. The CDR3 totals 14 residues. Germline CDR1 and CDR2: SGHRS and YFSETQ. V gave up 7 bases and J gave up 6 bases; unmatched junction bases: 8. This CDR3 is CASANTGGDEKLFF. The CDR3 region has the DNA TGCGCCAGCGCCAATACAGGGGGTGATGAAAAACTGTTTTTT.

In this sample, this clonotype turned up many times. V is TRBV11-2 and J is TRBJ2-2; TRBD2 matches 8 bases. The CDR3 contains 16 residues. Trimming cost V 1 base and J 6 bases; bases outside gene matches: 7. Germline V gene lookup returns CDR1 SGHAT and CDR2 FQNNGV. CDR3 in amino acids: CASSLVAVSGAGELFF. The CDR3 region has the DNA TGTGCCAGCAGCTTAGTGGCGGTTAGCGGGGCCGGGGAGCTGTTTTTT.

The table lists this clonotype with many counts. The chain links TRBV12-3 or TRBV12-4 to TRBJ1-4; the match to TRBD1 covers 8 bases. The CDR3 is 15 residues long. The J segment lost 7 bases and the V segment lost 2 bases, leaving 6 bases of the junction unmatched. The CDR3 loop is CASSLSDRGGEKLFF. The CDR3 DNA reads TGTGCCAGCAGTTTAAGCGACAGGGGTGGTGAAAAACTGTTTTTT.

This clonotype showed up many times. The V and J genes are TRBV29-1 and TRBJ1-1, with 10 bases fitting TRBD1. CDR3 length: 15 amino acids. V trimming: 7 bases; J trimming: 4 bases; junction bases outside the gene matches: 12. Germline loops: CDR1 SQVTM, CDR2 ANQGSEA. This chain's CDR3 is CSAERRQGASTEAFF. Written as DNA, the CDR3 is TGCAGCGCTGAGCGTCGACAGGGGGCGAGCACTGAAGCTTTCTTT.

V usage is TRBV10-3 and J usage is TRBJ1-5; D is undetermined. V lost 6 bases to trimming and J lost 7 bases, with 16 bases between them. Germline assignment: CDR1 ENHRY and CDR2 SYGVKD. The CDR3 runs to 14 residues. The CDR3 reads CAISPASGNQPQHF. The CDR3 DNA reads as TGTGCCATCAGCCCAGCGTCGGGAAACCAGCCCCAGCATTTT.

This clonotype was seen a handful of times. V is TRBV6-2 or TRBV6-3 and J is TRBJ1-5; D not certain. This CDR3 contains 14 residues. With 2 bases removed from V and 7 bases from J, the gap between germline ends came to 12 bases. CDR1 and CDR2 (germline): MNHEY, SVGEGT. CDR3 protein: CASSYGPSGQPQHF. DNA of the CDR3: TGTGCCAGCAGTTACGGGCCGTCGGGCCAGCCCCAGCATTTT.

This clonotype was seen at least ten times. The rearrangement joins TRBV11-2 to TRBJ1-1, with TRBD1 as a possible D gene (5 bases). Germline assignment: CDR1 SGHAT and CDR2 FQNNGV. This CDR3 spans 16 amino acids. V lost 5 bases to trimming and J lost 3 bases, with 19 bases between them. The CDR3 is CASSPGWGGVDTEAFF. The DNA of the CDR3 is TGTGCCAGCAGCCCCGGGTGGGGGGGAGTAGACACTGAAGCTTTCTTT.

With respect to this clonotype: Sequence at one end of the junction differs from germline and may be a read error. The CDR3 reads CASSQSWGREYNKQFF. For the CDR3, the DNA is TGTGCCAGCAGCCAATCTTGGGGACGGGAGTACAATAAGCAGTTCTTC. The V and J genes are TRBV16 and TRBJ2-1, with D tentatively TRBD2 (6 bases). The germline CDR1 and CDR2 sequences are KGHSY and FQNENV. The CDR3 sequence is 16 residues long.

This clonotype was seen ten or more times. This rearrangement joins TRBV5-5 to TRBJ2-2; D is perhaps TRBD1 (6 bases). With 3 bases removed from V and 0 bases from J, the gap between germline ends came to 9 bases. There are 15 residues in the CDR3. CDR1 and CDR2 from the germline V gene are SGHKS and YYEKEE (reference sequence). The CDR3: CASSWGTSNTGELFF. CDR3 nucleotides: TGTGCCAGCAGCTGGGGGACATCGAACACCGGGGAGCTGTTTTTT.

This clonotype occurred many times. The chain employs TRBV7-8 and TRBJ1-1; the D is unclear. Germline lookup yields CDR1 SGHVS and CDR2 FQNEAQ. The CDR3 contains 14 residues. With 5 bases removed from V and 1 base from J, the gap between germline ends came to 11 bases. CDR3 DNA: TGTGCCAGCAGCCCCCACATGACGAACACTGAAGCTTTCTTT. Its translation is CASSPHMTNTEAFF.